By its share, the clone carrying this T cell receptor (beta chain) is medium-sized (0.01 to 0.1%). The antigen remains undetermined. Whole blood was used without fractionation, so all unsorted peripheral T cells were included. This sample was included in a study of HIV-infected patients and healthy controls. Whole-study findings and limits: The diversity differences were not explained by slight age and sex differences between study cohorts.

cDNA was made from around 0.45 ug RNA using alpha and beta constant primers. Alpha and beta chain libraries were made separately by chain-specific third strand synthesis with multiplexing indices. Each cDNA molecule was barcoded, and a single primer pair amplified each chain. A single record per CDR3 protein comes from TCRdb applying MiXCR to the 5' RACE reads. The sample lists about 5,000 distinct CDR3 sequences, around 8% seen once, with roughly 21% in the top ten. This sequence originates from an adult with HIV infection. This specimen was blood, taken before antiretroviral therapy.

The DNA for the CDR3 is TGTGCCAGCAGCGGGGCAGGGGGCTCCTACAATGAGCAGTTCTTC. The encoded protein is CASSGAGGSYNEQFF. The V call is TRBV7-2, the J call TRBJ2-1, with 7 bases lining up with TRBD1. CDR3 length: 15 amino acids. Germline V gene data show CDR1 as SGHTA and CDR2 as FQGNSA. After removal of 5 bases from V and 0 bases from J, the junction contained 4 bases not matched to a gene.